This T cell receptor (beta chain) emerged from a study of patients and donors after allogeneic stem cell transplantation. V was clipped by 8 bases and J by 0 bases; unmatched bases: 9. The CDR3 runs 16 residues. CDR1 is SGHTA, CDR2 FQGTGA, per germline. Each CDR3 protein gets one entry after TCRdb re-called the RT-PCR reads with MiXCR. The sample yields some 880,000 distinct CDR3 sequences, over 15% seen once. The chain carries TRBV7-3 and TRBJ2-7; 11 bases agree with TRBD1. The sequencing sample was made of blood, either unsorted or a sorted T cell fraction (not recorded which). This sequence was found in a human donor who was either an allogeneic HSCT recipient or a stem cell or donor lymphocyte infusion donor (not recorded which). It is not recorded whose cells these are; they may come from a transplant donor. The CDR3 DNA is TGTGCCAGCCAAGGACAGGGGGCTTTAATCTCCTACGAGCAGTACTTC. Its translation is CASQGQGALISYEQYF.